This T cell receptor beta chain was sequenced in a study of shared clonotypes between healthy human individuals. The repertoire was sequenced with immunoSEQ multiplex PCR; TCRdb's copy has only in-frame clones and lacks some. The table shows a few million clones, with approximately 92% occurring only once. The CDR3 is 15 residues long. Trimming cost V 2 bases and J 6 bases; bases outside gene matches: 8. The V gene's germline CDR1 is SGDLS and CDR2 YYNGEE. The chain is built from TRBV9 and TRBJ1-1, with TRBD1 identical over 9 bases. Sequenced input: naive CD4+ T cells sorted from blood. Noted subset: CD45RA+ positively selected. The source is a man aged 18-30 years in good health. CDR3 loop: CASSVHGQGLSEAFF. The CDR3 DNA reads TGTGCCAGCAGCGTTCACGGACAGGGGCTATCTGAAGCTTTCTTT.